This TCR beta chain derives from a study of OX40 agonist ivuxolimab in advanced cancers. With respect to the entire study: The costimulatory receptor OX40 (CD134) was targeted by ivuxolimab, a fully human IgG2 agonistic monoclonal antibody. Peripheral TCRbeta sequencing aimed to test whether ivuxolimab altered TCR sequence diversity and caused clonal T-cell expansion. The monotherapy dose-escalation portion (N of about 57 patients) of the phase I ivuxolimab trial is reported in the paper. Intravenous ivuxolimab was administered to patients every 2 weeks at six dose levels: 0.01, 0.1, 0.3, 1.5, 3 and 10 mg/kg. Partial responses occurred in three dose-escalation patients: two with cutaneous melanoma and one with hepatocellular carcinoma. Of the approximately 50 patients in dose escalation, some 20 had hepatocellular carcinoma, roughly 15 had melanoma, 9 had renal cell carcinoma and 9 had head and neck cancer. Prior anti-PD-1, anti-PD-L1 or anti-CTLA-4 therapy was permitted, and less than 45% of dose-escalation patients had received checkpoint inhibitors. A male proportion of roughly 85% and a mean age of around 60 years, ranging from 23 to 79, were recorded for the dose-escalation cohort.

The paper as a whole reports these results and caveats: Low levels of normalized T-cell clonal expansion were also seen in some nonresponding patients. The antigen specificity of the clonally expanded peripheral T cells was not determined. After ivuxolimab, more expanded clones were found on average in CD8+ T cells than in CD4+ T cells. At doses from 0.1 to 3.0 mg/kg, clonal expansion was seen in both CD4+ and CD8+ blood T cells between baseline and week 6. Partial responders in the 0.1-3.0 mg/kg groups had among the lowest normalized peripheral clonal expansion, especially among CD8+ T cells.

Concerning this clone: The antigen it recognizes is unknown. No per-base quality is available; no much larger clone lies one base away.

V is cut back by 7 bases and J by 7 bases, with 14 bases in the junction unmatched. The cysteine opens and the phenylalanine closes a CDR3 of 14 amino acids. The read is trimmed to its CDR3 DNA, 42 bases read in frame from base 1. From a lookup of the germline V gene, CDR1 and CDR2 are SGHRS and YFSETQ. Patients with a history of autoimmune disease or receiving systemic immunosuppression were excluded from the trial. Peripheral blood for TCR sequencing was drawn from every dose cohort at baseline, at cycle 4 day 1 and at cycle 7 day 1. Samples were obtained from an open-label, multicenter, first-in-human phase I dose-escalation trial of ivuxolimab. Adults with locally advanced or metastatic melanoma, renal cell carcinoma, hepatocellular carcinoma or head and neck squamous cell carcinoma were enrolled in the trial. CD4+ and CD8+ T cells were sorted separately from peripheral blood before TCR sequencing.

Genomic DNA was isolated from the sorted cells so that the TCRbeta CDR3 region could be sequenced. The immunoSEQ Assay was used to sequence the TCRbeta CDR3 regions. The source is immuneACCESS, and TCRdb retained only in-frame sequences with V and J called. Part of the clones is not carried over; for the studies checked, unresolved V genes explain less than half of this, and the remainder is unexplained. Within this sample are 30,000 to 40,000 clones, with around four fifths of them counted one time only. The ten biggest clones cover approximately 9.8% of the sample. Source: CD4+ or CD8+ T cells sorted from blood, taken in a trial of the OX40 agonist ivuxolimab. This sequence was found in an adult with an advanced solid tumor such as melanoma, head and neck, liver or kidney cancer. Here the chain combines TRBV5-1 and TRBJ2-7; 7 bases in between match TRBD1. The DNA sequence is given as TGCGCCAGCCGTCGGAGCCAGGGGGTAGCGGAGCAGTACTTC. This sequence encodes CASRRSQGVAEQYF.